This T cell receptor beta chain was identified during a study of T cell responses to AZD1222 COVID-19 vaccine. Regarding the study as a whole: The CD4 TCRs associated with vaccination extended across spike and predominated at 160-218 and 743-854.

Profiled with immunoSEQ multiplex PCR; TCRdb holds only in-frame clones, not every one. The sample has 160,000 or so clones, roughly nine tenths seen once. Notes on this clone: Its matching antigen is unknown. In the same sample, other DNA sequences code for this CDR3.

Trimming took 3 bases from V and 0 from J, leaving 5 bases between them. This CDR3 region has 13 residues. Looked up from germline, CDR1 is SGHDN and CDR2 is FVKESK. The source was peripheral blood, collected after recovery from COVID-19. The sequence derives from an adult who had recovered from COVID-19. J is TRBJ1-1 and V is TRBV14; no definite D call. CDR3 sequence (DNA): TGTGCCAGCAGCCAGGCAATGAACACTGAAGCTTTCTTT. Translation gives CASSQAMNTEAFF.